This TCR beta chain was documented in a study of blood T cell repertoires in COVID-19. CDR1 is LNHNV and CDR2 is YYDKDF in the germline V gene (reference sequence). V was clipped by 0 bases and J by 5 bases; unmatched bases: 8. This CDR3 spans 17 amino acids. Sequencing used immunoSEQ multiplex PCR; TCRdb keeps in-frame clones, though not all of them. Here the sample spans approximately 140,000 clones, around 86% being singletons. Sequencing used peripheral blood. The origin of this receptor is a man aged 65 to 79 with acute or convalescent COVID-19. The genes are TRBV15 and TRBJ2-1; 9 nucleotides agree with TRBD1. The CDR3: CATSRDSADRGNNEQFF. In DNA form, the CDR3 reads TGTGCCACCAGCAGAGATTCTGCGGACAGGGGTAACAATGAGCAGTTCTTC.